This TCR beta chain was sequenced during a study of blood T cell repertoires in COVID-19. Sequencing was performed with immunoSEQ multiplex PCR; in TCRdb, only in-frame clones are kept and a portion is missing. The repertoire has about 360,000 clones, roughly 80% of them found once; the top ten carry about 1.2%. This CDR3 is 17 amino acids long. From germline, CDR1 is SGHRS and CDR2 YFSETQ. V was pared by 2 bases and J by 4 bases, with 11 bases of the junction left unmatched. V is TRBV5-1 and J is TRBJ2-5; 10 bases map to TRBD2. The receptor was derived from a human donor with acute or convalescent COVID-19. The donor label of this sample is uncertain. The source material was peripheral blood. This CDR3 reads CASSLTTSAGGLETQYF. CDR3 nucleotide sequence: TGCGCCAGCAGCTTAACGACTTCAGCGGGGGGGCTAGAGACCCAGTACTTC.